This T cell receptor beta chain came from a study of cytomegalovirus exposure and HLA in healthy donors. Study-wide findings and caveats: Trimming of TCR beta V- and J-genes showed a link, identified in a later analysis, to a missense DCLRE1C variant.

This clone occurred a few times. What it binds is not known. V was shortened by 6 bases and J by 2 bases, with 14 bases between the two germline ends. Germline V CDR1 and CDR2: SGHTA, FQGNSA. The CDR3 has 14 amino acids. Amplification used 60 Vbeta primers and 13 Jbeta primers. The method was immunoSEQ multiplex PCR; TCRdb's version includes in-frame clones alone and lacks a portion of them. The table has about 120,000 clones, about 8.6% seen once; the top ten hold 6% to 7.5%. Healthy people donating bone marrow made up the donors. Each donor was nominally healthy when sampled (though unrecorded immune exposures were likely).

Sequenced sample: PBMCs. The chain uses TRBV7-2 and TRBJ2-7, with D possibly matching TRBD1 (6 bases). The receptor was isolated from a woman aged 40 to 50 in good health and CMV-seropositive. CDR3: CASRTGTNPYEQYF. CDR3 coding DNA: TGTGCCAGCAGAACCGGGACAAACCCCTACGAGCAGTACTTC.